This T cell receptor beta chain was identified in a study of T-cell memory formation after mild COVID-19. After removal of 1 base from V and 4 bases from J, the junction contained 8 bases not matched to a gene. This CDR3 has 16 residues. The germline CDR1 and CDR2 sequences are LGHDT and YNNKEL (reference sequence). TCRdb used MiXCR to reprocess the 5' RACE reads, holding one entry per CDR3 protein. Among about 320,000 distinct CDR3 sequences listed, around an eighth were seen once. The chain uses TRBV3-1 and TRBJ2-5; TRBD2 matches at 8 bases. The sequencing sample was made of PBMCs or a T cell subset sorted from them (not recorded which). The clonotype was recovered from a man younger than 35 who had mild COVID-19 (a few samples of this study predate the infection). Cell type and time point are not known. The CDR3 DNA reads as TGTGCCAGCAGCCAAGGGTCGGGACTAGGGGGAGAGACCCAGTACTTC. Protein product: CASSQGSGLGGETQYF.